Below, 17 T cell receptor beta chains from the same sample are listed, as sequenced in a study of T cell repertoires in cytomegalovirus infection. TCRdb independently ran MiXCR on the reads; one entry per CDR3 protein. The table has about 740,000 distinct CDR3 sequences, approximately 40% seen once; the top ten hold around 2.8%. Sample: PBMCs. All receptors come from a human donor in good health (CMV status not recorded). Some clones in this sample may be carry-over from other donors' samples.

This clonotype has a count of ten or more. The rearrangement joins TRBV7-8 to TRBJ1-1; D may be TRBD1 (5 bases). Germline V CDR1 and CDR2: SGHVS, FQNEAQ. The CDR3 loop spans 14 amino acids. Deletions cut 0 bases from V and 5 bases from J, with 10 bases between. The CDR3 protein is CASSLASGGTEAFF. The CDR3 nucleotides are TGTGCCAGCAGCTTAGCGTCCGGGGGGACTGAAGCTTTCTTT.

This clonotype has only a few counts. This chain joins TRBV12-3 or TRBV12-4 and TRBJ2-1; 12 bases agree with TRBD2. This CDR3 region has 16 residues. V lost 6 bases, J lost 5 bases, and 8 bases stayed unmatched. The CDR3 loop reads CASRSQLAGGNNEQFF. CDR3 in DNA: TGTGCCAGCAGAAGCCAACTAGCGGGGGGCAACAATGAGCAGTTCTTC.

The CDR3 DNA follows: TGTGCCAGCAGATCGTACAGGGGGCCCTATGGCTACACCTTC. This sequence encodes CASRSYRGPYGYTF. The chain uses TRBV7-2 and TRBJ1-2; TRBD1 matches 9 bases. The CDR3 consists of 14 residues. J gave up 4 bases and V 6 bases, and 6 bases lay outside the gene matches. Germline V gene lookup returns CDR1 SGHTA and CDR2 FQGNSA.

This clonotype has a count of ten or more. This chain links TRBV7-2 with TRBJ1-2; D might be TRBD1 (5 bases). V was trimmed by 7 bases and J by 0 bases, leaving 9 bases between them. Germline CDR1 is SGHTA and CDR2 is FQGNSA. The CDR3 is made up of 13 amino acids. CDR3 region: CASTLDTNYGYTF. The CDR3 bases are TGTGCCAGCACCCTGGACACTAACTATGGCTACACCTTC.

This clonotype was observed a handful of times. The chain links TRBV25-1 to TRBJ2-3; perhaps TRBD2 as D (6 bases). V gave up 5 bases and J gave up 0 bases, with 12 bases separating them. This CDR3 has 15 residues. CDR1 is MGHDK, CDR2 SYGVNS, per germline. In nucleotides, the CDR3 is TGTGCCAGCAGTTCCATCGGGGGTAGCACAGATACGCAGTATTTT. Its protein is CASSSIGGSTDTQYF.

This clonotype was recorded a few times. The chain has TRBV11-2 and TRBJ2-5; no clear D gene. This CDR3 is 11 amino acids long. Germline CDR1 SGHAT, CDR2 FQNNGV. V lost 5 bases and J 7 bases, leaving 8 bases between the germline ends. CDR3 in DNA: TGTGCCAGCAGCCGAATGGGGACCCAGTACTTC. This codes for CASSRMGTQYF. The whole variable domain, remainder taken from reference TRBV11-2 and TRBJ2-5, is EAGVAQSPRYKIIEKRQSVAFWCNPISGHATLYWYQQILGQGPKLLIQFQNNGVVDDSQLPKDRFSAERLKGVDSTLKIQPAKLEDSAVYLCASSRMGTQYFGPGTRLLVL.

For this clonotype: Lacking the conserved final phenylalanine or tryptophan, this CDR3 likely reflects a read error. The rearrangement uses TRBV19 and TRBJ1-6; 8 nucleotides agree with TRBD1. Trimming removed 8 bases from V and 7 bases from J; junction bases left unmatched: 13. The germline gives CDR1 LNHDA, CDR2 SQIVND (reference sequence). The CDR3 covers 16 residues. CDR3 sequence (DNA): TGTGCCAGTCGAAGAGGACAGGGAGACTGGAATTCACCCCTCCACTTG. This gives the protein CASRRGQGDWNSPLHL.

This clonotype was detected a few times. V and J are TRBV19 and TRBJ2-2; D is uncertain. The germline CDR1 and CDR2 sequences are LNHDA and SQIVND (reference sequence). This CDR3 contains 15 residues. V dropped 2 bases and J dropped 0 bases, with 7 bases sitting between them. The CDR3 bases are TGTGCCAGTAGTATAAACCCCCCGAACACCGGGGAGCTGTTTTTT. It specifies CASSINPPNTGELFF.

This clonotype was detected only a few times. The CDR3 spells CASSFSGSPQETQYF. The CDR3 region has the DNA TGTGCCAGCAGTTTTTCGGGGTCCCCCCAAGAGACCCAGTACTTC. The chain couples TRBV28 to TRBJ2-5, with D tentatively TRBD2 (5 bases). The CDR3 contains 15 residues. The V and J ends lost 3 bases and 1 base respectively, with 12 bases between them. Germline lookup yields CDR1 MDHEN and CDR2 SYDVKM.

Concerning this clonotype: A much larger clonotype is one base distant, so this may be a read error. No conserved phenylalanine or tryptophan ends this CDR3, so it is likely a read error. The chain joins TRBV7-2 to TRBJ2-7; tentative D call: TRBD1 (5 bases). The CDR3 consists of 15 residues. Germline CDR1 SGHTA, CDR2 FQGNSA. V was pared by 5 bases and J by 3 bases, with 17 bases between. The CDR3 DNA is TGTGCCAGCAGCCCTTACCCCCCGACAGTCTACGAGCAGTACTTA. Translation: CASSPYPPTVYEQYL.

The table lists this clonotype with a few counts. The chain combines TRBV29-1 with TRBJ1-1; 9 bases align to TRBD1. Germline V CDR1 and CDR2: SQVTM, ANQGSEA. The ends lost 5 bases at V and 2 bases at J; junction bases unmatched: 3. The CDR3 extends over 13 amino acids. The DNA for the CDR3 is TGCAGCGTTTACAGGGGGCGAAACACTGAAGCTTTCTTT. It specifies CSVYRGRNTEAFF.

This chain uses TRBV28 with TRBJ1-5, with D unresolved. Trimming removed 3 bases at V and 0 bases at J, with 9 bases between. Germline CDR1 is MDHEN and CDR2 is SYDVKM. This CDR3 is built from 15 residues. CDR3 sequence: CASSFQFYSNQPQHF. CDR3 coding DNA: TGTGCCAGCAGTTTCCAGTTTTATAGCAATCAGCCCCAGCATTTT.

The rearrangement joins TRBV5-1 to TRBJ1-1, with D perhaps TRBD1 (5 bases). The length of the CDR3 is 13 residues. CDR1 and CDR2 (germline): SGHRS, YFSETQ. The V end was cut by 8 bases, the J end by 4 bases, with 15 bases between. The CDR3 region is CARDKPGPTEAFF. In nucleotides, the CDR3 is TGCGCCAGGGATAAACCGGGGCCCACTGAAGCTTTCTTT.

A note on this clonotype: Mismatch with germline at one junction end may stem from a read error. The chain recombines TRBV12-3 or TRBV12-4 with TRBJ1-5; perhaps TRBD1 as D (5 bases). This CDR3 spans 15 amino acids. The CDR3 is CASGPAWGNNQPKHF. Here the CDR3 DNA reads TGTGCCAGCGGACCGGCCTGGGGCAACAATCAGCCCAAGCATTTT.

The chain recombines TRBV29-1 with TRBJ1-1; D perhaps matches TRBD1 (6 bases). Germline CDR1 and CDR2: SQVTM and ANQGSEA. V lost 4 bases to trimming and J lost 5 bases, with 11 bases between them. This CDR3 has 12 amino acids. This CDR3 reads CSVGQVPTEAFF. CDR3 in DNA: TGCAGCGTTGGACAGGTCCCAACTGAAGCTTTCTTT.

The chain recombines TRBV5-5 with TRBJ2-5, with D hard to call. There are 15 residues in the CDR3. The V gene's germline CDR1 is SGHKS and CDR2 YYEKEE (reference sequence). The V end lost 2 bases, the J end lost 2 bases, and 13 bases lay between the germline ends. The CDR3 loop is CASSFERLRQETQYF. Written as DNA, the CDR3 is TGTGCCAGCAGCTTCGAACGTTTGAGACAAGAGACCCAGTACTTC. The complete variable domain, with remaining parts taken from reference TRBV5-5 and TRBJ2-5, reads DAGVTQSPTHLIKTRGQQVTLRCSPISGHKSVSWYQQVLGQGPQFIFQYYEKEERGRGNFPDRFSARQFPNYSSELNVNALLLGDSALYLCASSFERLRQETQYFGPGTRLLVL.

The sample holds a few counts of this clonotype. The chain has TRBV3-1 and TRBJ2-7; D is perhaps TRBD1 (6 bases). CDR1 is LGHDT, CDR2 YNNKEL, per germline (reference sequence). This CDR3 has 15 residues. V was trimmed by 4 bases and J by 3 bases, leaving 16 bases between them. The CDR3 loop is CASSRTGTKNYEQYF. The CDR3 DNA is TGTGCCAGCAGCCGCACCGGGACAAAGAACTACGAGCAGTACTTC.